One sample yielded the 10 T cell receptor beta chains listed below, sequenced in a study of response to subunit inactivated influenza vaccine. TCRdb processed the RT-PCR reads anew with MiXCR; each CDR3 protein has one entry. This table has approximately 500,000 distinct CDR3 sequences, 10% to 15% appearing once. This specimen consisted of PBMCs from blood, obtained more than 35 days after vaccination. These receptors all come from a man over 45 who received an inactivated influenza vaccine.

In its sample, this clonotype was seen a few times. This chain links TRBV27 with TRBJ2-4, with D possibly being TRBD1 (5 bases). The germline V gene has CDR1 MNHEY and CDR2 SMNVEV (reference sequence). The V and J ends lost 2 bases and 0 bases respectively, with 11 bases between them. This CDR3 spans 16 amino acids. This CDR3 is CASSLGWGLAKNIQYF. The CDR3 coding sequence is TGTGCCAGCAGTTTAGGGTGGGGCTTAGCCAAAAACATTCAGTACTTC.

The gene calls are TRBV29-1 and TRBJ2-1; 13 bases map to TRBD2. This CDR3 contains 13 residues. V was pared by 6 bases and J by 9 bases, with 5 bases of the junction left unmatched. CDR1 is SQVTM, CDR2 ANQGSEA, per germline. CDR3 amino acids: CSVLGLAGSEQFF. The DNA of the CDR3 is TGCAGCGTGTTGGGACTAGCGGGGTCTGAGCAGTTCTTC.

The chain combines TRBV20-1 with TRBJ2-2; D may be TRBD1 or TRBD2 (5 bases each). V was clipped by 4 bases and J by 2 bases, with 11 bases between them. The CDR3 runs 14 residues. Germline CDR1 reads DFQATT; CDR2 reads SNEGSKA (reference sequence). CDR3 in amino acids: CSATGTDNTGELFF. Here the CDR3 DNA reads TGCAGTGCTACCGGGACCGATAACACCGGGGAGCTGTTTTTT.

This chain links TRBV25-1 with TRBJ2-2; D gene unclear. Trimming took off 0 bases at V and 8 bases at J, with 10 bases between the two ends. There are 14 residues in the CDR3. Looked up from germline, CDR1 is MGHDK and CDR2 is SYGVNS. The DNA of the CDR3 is TGTGCCAGCAGTGAATATACCGCCAGGGGGGAGCTGTTTTTT. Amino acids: CASSEYTARGELFF. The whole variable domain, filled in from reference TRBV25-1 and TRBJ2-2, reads EADIYQTPRYLVIGTGKKITLECSQTMGHDKMYWYQQDPGMELHLIHYSYGVNSTEKGDLSSESTVSRIRTEHFPLTLESARPSHTSQYLCASSEYTARGELFFGEGSRLTVL.

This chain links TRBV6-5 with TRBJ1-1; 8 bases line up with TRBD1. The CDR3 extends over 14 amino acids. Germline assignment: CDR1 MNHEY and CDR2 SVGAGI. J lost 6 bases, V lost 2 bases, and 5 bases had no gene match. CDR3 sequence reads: CASSYGQGAAEAFF. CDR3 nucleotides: TGTGCCAGCAGTTACGGACAGGGTGCAGCTGAAGCTTTCTTT.

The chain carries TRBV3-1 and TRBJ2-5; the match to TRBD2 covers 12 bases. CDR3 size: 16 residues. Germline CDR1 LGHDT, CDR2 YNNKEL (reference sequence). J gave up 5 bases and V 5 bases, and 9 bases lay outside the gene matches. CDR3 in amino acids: CASSIGLAGRGETQYF. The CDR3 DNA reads TGTGCCAGCAGCATAGGACTAGCGGGGCGGGGGGAGACCCAGTACTTC.

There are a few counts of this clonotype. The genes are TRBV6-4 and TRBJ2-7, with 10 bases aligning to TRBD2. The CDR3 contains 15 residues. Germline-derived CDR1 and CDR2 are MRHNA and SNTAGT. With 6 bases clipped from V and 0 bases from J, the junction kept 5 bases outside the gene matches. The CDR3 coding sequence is TGTGCCAGCAGACGGCTAGCGGGGGCCTCCTACGAGCAGTACTTC. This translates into CASRRLAGASYEQYF.

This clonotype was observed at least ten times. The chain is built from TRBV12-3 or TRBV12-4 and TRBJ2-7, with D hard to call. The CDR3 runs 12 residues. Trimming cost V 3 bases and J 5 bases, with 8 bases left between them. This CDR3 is CASSLFYDEQYF. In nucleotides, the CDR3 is TGTGCCAGCAGTTTGTTCTATGACGAGCAGTACTTC.

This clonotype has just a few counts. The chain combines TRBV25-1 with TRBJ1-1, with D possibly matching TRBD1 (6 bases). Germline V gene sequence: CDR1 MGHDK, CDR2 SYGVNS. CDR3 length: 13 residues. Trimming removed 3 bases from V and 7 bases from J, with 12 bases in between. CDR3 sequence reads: CASSDRGHREAFF. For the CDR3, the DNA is TGTGCCAGCAGTGACAGGGGACATCGTGAAGCTTTCTTT.

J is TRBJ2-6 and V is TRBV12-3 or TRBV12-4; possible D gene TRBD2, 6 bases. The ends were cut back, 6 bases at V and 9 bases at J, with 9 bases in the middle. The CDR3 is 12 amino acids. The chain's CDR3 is CASRAAGNVLTF. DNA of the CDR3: TGTGCCAGCAGAGCAGCGGGCAACGTCCTGACTTTC.